A selection of T cell receptor beta chains follows, all from one sample in a study of shared clonotypes between healthy human individuals. Method: immunoSEQ multiplex PCR; TCRdb's copy keeps in-frame clones and lacks some. This repertoire shows 2 million to 2.5 million clones, roughly 94% found once; its top ten account for 0.85% to 1.3%. Sequenced input: naive CD8+ T cells sorted from blood. The receptors stem from a man between 18 and 29 years old in good health. CDR3s include the opening cysteine and the closing phenylalanine or tryptophan. The order of the fields is D gene, V gene, J gene, clone size, CDR3 protein, CDR3 DNA. D genes are given only for firm matches. Some rows have no size entry. The others give once, few or many, or a class for an expanded clone.

D gene: -; V gene: TRBV5-4; J gene: TRBJ2-2; clone size: once; CDR3 protein: CASIASGPNTGELFF; CDR3 DNA: TGTGCCAGCATCGCCTCGGGACCTAACACCGGGGAGCTGTTTTTT
D gene: -; V gene: TRBV6-1; J gene: TRBJ2-7; clone size: -; CDR3 protein: CASSEVYFSDYEQYF; CDR3 DNA: TGTGCCAGCAGTGAAGTTTACTTTTCGGATTACGAGCAGTACTTC
D gene: -; V gene: TRBV7-8; J gene: TRBJ1-2; clone size: once; CDR3 protein: CASSLGPDYGYTF; CDR3 DNA: TGTGCCAGCAGCTTAGGGCCGGATTATGGCTACACCTTC
D gene: -; V gene: TRBV6-1; J gene: TRBJ1-6; clone size: -; CDR3 protein: CASSVLRALSQSPLHF; CDR3 DNA: TGTGCCAGCAGTGTTCTCCGGGCCCTTAGCCAGTCACCCCTCCACTTT
D gene: TRBD2; V gene: TRBV7-8; J gene: TRBJ2-4; clone size: -; CDR3 protein: CASSAGLAPKLAKNIQYF; CDR3 DNA: TGTGCCAGCAGCGCGGGACTAGCTCCGAAGTTAGCCAAAAACATTCAGTACTTC
D gene: TRBD1; V gene: TRBV4-1; J gene: TRBJ1-1; clone size: -; CDR3 protein: CASSLNPPLQGSTEAFF; CDR3 DNA: TGCGCCAGCAGCCTCAACCCCCCCCTACAGGGGAGTACTGAAGCTTTCTTT
D gene: -; V gene: TRBV5-6; J gene: TRBJ2-1; clone size: -; CDR3 protein: CASSHSYNEQFF; CDR3 DNA: TGTGCCAGCAGCCACTCCTACAATGAGCAGTTCTTC
D gene: -; V gene: TRBV27; J gene: TRBJ2-2; clone size: -; CDR3 protein: CASRGDTGELFF; CDR3 DNA: TGTGCCAGCAGAGGTGACACCGGGGAGCTGTTTTTT
D gene: -; V gene: TRBV7-9; J gene: TRBJ2-7; clone size: -; CDR3 protein: CASSFRERDEQYF; CDR3 DNA: TGTGCCAGCAGCTTCAGGGAGAGGGACGAGCAGTACTTC
D gene: TRBD1; V gene: TRBV7-9; J gene: TRBJ2-1; clone size: -; CDR3 protein: CASEGQGIDEQFF; CDR3 DNA: TGTGCCAGCGAGGGACAGGGGATAGATGAGCAGTTCTTC
D gene: TRBD2; V gene: TRBV7-8; J gene: TRBJ2-5; clone size: many; CDR3 protein: CASSLISREREETQYF; CDR3 DNA: TGTGCCAGCAGCTTAATCTCGCGGGAGCGGGAAGAGACCCAGTACTTC
D gene: TRBD1; V gene: TRBV9; J gene: TRBJ1-6; clone size: -; CDR3 protein: CASSATGGNNSPLHF; CDR3 DNA: TGTGCCAGCAGCGCGACAGGGGGGAACAATTCACCCCTCCACTTT
D gene: -; V gene: TRBV28; J gene: TRBJ2-7; clone size: -; CDR3 protein: CASSLLSESSYEQYF; CDR3 DNA: TGTGCCAGCAGTTTGCTTAGCGAGAGCTCCTACGAGCAGTACTTC
D gene: -; V gene: TRBV4-1; J gene: TRBJ1-2; clone size: -; CDR3 protein: CASSQASSNYGYTF; CDR3 DNA: TGCGCCAGCAGCCAAGCCTCGAGTAACTATGGCTACACCTTC
D gene: -; V gene: TRBV30; J gene: TRBJ2-2; clone size: -; CDR3 protein: CAWSSGGPGELFF; CDR3 DNA: TGTGCCTGGAGTTCCGGGGGACCCGGGGAGCTGTTTTTT
D gene: -; V gene: TRBV19; J gene: TRBJ1-2; clone size: -; CDR3 protein: CASSTGATYGYTF; CDR3 DNA: TGTGCCAGTAGTACAGGGGCCACCTATGGCTACACCTTC
D gene: TRBD2; V gene: TRBV2; J gene: TRBJ2-2; clone size: -; CDR3 protein: CASSELAGSTGELFF; CDR3 DNA: TGTGCCAGCAGTGAACTAGCGGGATCCACCGGGGAGCTGTTTTTT
D gene: TRBD2; V gene: TRBV5-6; J gene: TRBJ2-7; clone size: -; CDR3 protein: CASSSGLAGNEQYF; CDR3 DNA: TGTGCCAGCAGCTCTGGACTAGCGGGAAACGAGCAGTACTTC
D gene: TRBD1; V gene: TRBV9; J gene: TRBJ1-1; clone size: -; CDR3 protein: CASSGHLGTGGMNTEAFF; CDR3 DNA: TGTGCCAGCAGCGGACACCTCGGGACAGGGGGGATGAACACTGAAGCTTTCTTT
D gene: -; V gene: TRBV6-5; J gene: TRBJ1-5; clone size: -; CDR3 protein: CASSSKNQPQHF; CDR3 DNA: TGTGCCAGCAGTTCCAAGAATCAGCCCCAGCATTTT
D gene: -; V gene: TRBV6-5; J gene: TRBJ1-1; clone size: -; CDR3 protein: CASSPAHTGNTEAFF; CDR3 DNA: TGTGCCAGCAGTCCAGCCCACACGGGGAACACTGAAGCTTTCTTT
D gene: -; V gene: TRBV11-3; J gene: TRBJ2-7; clone size: -; CDR3 protein: CASSKLVPGSGYEQYF; CDR3 DNA: TGTGCCAGCAGCAAGTTGGTTCCGGGGTCGGGCTACGAGCAGTACTTC
D gene: -; V gene: TRBV2; J gene: TRBJ2-7; clone size: -; CDR3 protein: CASSDHVGGPNPAF; CDR3 DNA: TGTGCCAGCAGTGATCACGTGGGGGGGCCGAACCCCGCATTC
D gene: TRBD2; V gene: TRBV11-2; J gene: TRBJ2-7; clone size: -; CDR3 protein: CASSHGLASYEQYF; CDR3 DNA: TGTGCCAGCAGCCACGGACTAGCCTCCTACGAGCAGTACTTC
D gene: TRBD1; V gene: TRBV29-1; J gene: TRBJ1-1; clone size: -; CDR3 protein: CSAAGTEALNTEAFF; CDR3 DNA: TGCAGCGCGGCGGGGACAGAGGCTTTGAACACTGAAGCTTTCTTT
D gene: -; V gene: TRBV6-6; J gene: TRBJ2-7; clone size: -; CDR3 protein: CASSYAFSGDSYEQYF; CDR3 DNA: TGTGCCAGCAGTTACGCGTTTTCCGGGGACTCCTACGAGCAGTACTTC
D gene: -; V gene: TRBV6-5; J gene: TRBJ2-7; clone size: -; CDR3 protein: CASSYEASYEQYF; CDR3 DNA: TGTGCCAGCAGTTACGAGGCTTCCTACGAGCAGTACTTC
D gene: -; V gene: TRBV6-1; J gene: TRBJ2-4; clone size: -; CDR3 protein: CATAKGGAKNIQYF; CDR3 DNA: TGTGCCACAGCTAAAGGAGGAGCCAAAAACATTCAGTACTTC
D gene: -; V gene: TRBV27; J gene: TRBJ2-5; clone size: -; CDR3 protein: CASSGIGSAEETQYF; CDR3 DNA: TGTGCCAGCAGTGGGATCGGGTCGGCGGAAGAGACCCAGTACTTC
D gene: -; V gene: TRBV2; J gene: TRBJ2-5; clone size: -; CDR3 protein: CASSEALAQETQYF; CDR3 DNA: TGTGCCAGCAGTGAAGCTTTAGCACAAGAGACCCAGTACTTC
D gene: -; V gene: TRBV27; J gene: TRBJ2-7; clone size: -; CDR3 protein: CASSATGIGYEQYF; CDR3 DNA: TGTGCCAGCAGTGCTACAGGGATCGGGTACGAGCAGTACTTC
D gene: -; V gene: TRBV27; J gene: TRBJ2-3; clone size: -; CDR3 protein: CASISASGTDTQYF; CDR3 DNA: TGTGCCAGCATATCGGCGTCCGGCACAGATACGCAGTATTTT
D gene: TRBD1; V gene: TRBV4-1; J gene: TRBJ1-5; clone size: -; CDR3 protein: CASSPTLRTGGGSNQPQHF; CDR3 DNA: TGCGCCAGCAGCCCCACGCTCCGGACAGGGGGAGGTAGCAATCAGCCCCAGCATTTT
D gene: -; V gene: TRBV19; J gene: TRBJ2-7; clone size: -; CDR3 protein: CASSRGDYEQYF; CDR3 DNA: TGTGCCTCTTCCAGGGGGGACTACGAGCAGTACTTC
D gene: -; V gene: TRBV6-5; J gene: TRBJ2-1; clone size: -; CDR3 protein: CASSSSVGETYNEQFF; CDR3 DNA: TGTGCCAGCAGTTCGTCCGTAGGGGAAACCTACAATGAGCAGTTCTTC
D gene: -; V gene: TRBV27; J gene: TRBJ2-1; clone size: -; CDR3 protein: CASSLGSATYNEQFF; CDR3 DNA: TGTGCCAGCAGTTTAGGGTCTGCCACCTACAATGAGCAGTTCTTC
D gene: TRBD1; V gene: TRBV19; J gene: TRBJ1-2; clone size: -; CDR3 protein: CASSYGTGSFGYTF; CDR3 DNA: TGTGCCAGTAGCTACGGGACAGGGAGTTTTGGCTACACCTTC
D gene: TRBD2; V gene: TRBV9; J gene: TRBJ2-3; clone size: -; CDR3 protein: CASSSRRLAGGTDTQYF; CDR3 DNA: TGTGCCAGCAGCTCGAGAAGGCTAGCGGGGGGCACAGATACGCAGTATTTT
D gene: -; V gene: TRBV13; J gene: TRBJ2-7; clone size: once; CDR3 protein: CASSSGVSYEQYF; CDR3 DNA: TGTGCCAGCAGCTCCGGGGTCTCCTACGAGCAGTACTTC
D gene: -; V gene: TRBV5-8; J gene: TRBJ2-7; clone size: -; CDR3 protein: CASSWGYEQYF; CDR3 DNA: TGTGCCAGCAGCTGGGGATACGAGCAGTACTTC
D gene: -; V gene: TRBV5-6; J gene: TRBJ1-3; clone size: -; CDR3 protein: CASSLGLGGNTIYF; CDR3 DNA: TGTGCCAGCAGCTTGGGCCTGGGGGGAAACACCATATATTTT
D gene: TRBD1; V gene: TRBV10-1; J gene: TRBJ2-7; clone size: -; CDR3 protein: CASSADRGDEQYF; CDR3 DNA: TGCGCCAGCAGTGCTGACAGGGGCGACGAGCAGTACTTC
D gene: -; V gene: TRBV10-2; J gene: TRBJ2-2; clone size: -; CDR3 protein: CASSVQGETGELFF; CDR3 DNA: TGCGCCAGCAGTGTACAGGGAGAGACCGGGGAGCTGTTTTTT
D gene: -; V gene: TRBV28; J gene: TRBJ2-7; clone size: once; CDR3 protein: CASSLPGTLSYEQYF; CDR3 DNA: TGTGCCAGCAGTTTACCCGGGACCCTCTCCTACGAGCAGTACTTC
D gene: TRBD1; V gene: TRBV28; J gene: TRBJ2-5; clone size: -; CDR3 protein: CASITGTGDETQYF; CDR3 DNA: TGTGCCAGCATAACCGGGACAGGGGACGAGACCCAGTACTTC
D gene: TRBD2; V gene: TRBV7-7; J gene: TRBJ2-1; clone size: -; CDR3 protein: CASSQGLAVYNEQFF; CDR3 DNA: TGTGCTAGCAGTCAGGGACTAGCGGTATACAATGAGCAGTTCTTC
D gene: -; V gene: TRBV30; J gene: TRBJ1-1; clone size: -; CDR3 protein: CAWRDAVTLNTEAFF; CDR3 DNA: TGTGCCTGGAGAGACGCGGTGACCTTGAACACTGAAGCTTTCTTT